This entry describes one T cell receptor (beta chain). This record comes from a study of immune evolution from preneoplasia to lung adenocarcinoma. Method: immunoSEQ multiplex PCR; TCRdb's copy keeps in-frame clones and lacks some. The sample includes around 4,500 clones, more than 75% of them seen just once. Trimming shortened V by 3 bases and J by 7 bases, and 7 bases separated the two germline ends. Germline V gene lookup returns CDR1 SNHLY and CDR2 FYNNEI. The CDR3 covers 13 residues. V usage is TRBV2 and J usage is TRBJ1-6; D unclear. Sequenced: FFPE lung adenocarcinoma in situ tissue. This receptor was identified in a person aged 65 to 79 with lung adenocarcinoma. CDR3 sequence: CASSDARNSPLHF. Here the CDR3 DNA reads TGTGCCAGCAGTGATGCGAGGAATTCACCCCTCCACTTT.